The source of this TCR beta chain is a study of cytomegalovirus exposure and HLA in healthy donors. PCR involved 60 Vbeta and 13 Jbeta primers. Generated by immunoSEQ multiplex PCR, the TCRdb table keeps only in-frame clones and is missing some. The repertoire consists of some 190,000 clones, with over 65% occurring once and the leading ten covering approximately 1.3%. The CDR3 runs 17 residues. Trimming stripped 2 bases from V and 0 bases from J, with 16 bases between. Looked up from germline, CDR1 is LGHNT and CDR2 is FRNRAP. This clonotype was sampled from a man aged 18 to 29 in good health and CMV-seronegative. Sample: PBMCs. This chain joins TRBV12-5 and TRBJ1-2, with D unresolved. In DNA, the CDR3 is TGTGCTAGTGGTTTGCTGCCCCCCGGGTTAGCTAACTATGGCTACACCTTC. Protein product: CASGLLPPGLANYGYTF.